Listed below are T cell receptor beta chains from one sample, sequenced in a study of vaccination and CD4 T cells after COVID-19. TCRdb used MiXCR to reprocess the PCR reads, holding one entry per CDR3 protein. Altogether nearly 4,500 distinct CDR3 sequences are present, about 60% being singletons, with the ten largest covering 25% to 40%. These receptors' targets are unknown. Sequences were obtained from CD4+ T cells from blood, cultured in vitro. These receptors all stem from a human donor in good health. Each CDR3 is given without its conserved first and last residue. Expanded clones get a size class; other rows say once, few or many, or leave the size out.

cdr3_aa | clone_size | v_call
ASSMSGGPSYNEQF | NA | TRBV28
SAWRGAANEQF | NA | TRBV20-1
ASSYTGGAGELF | NA | TRBV6-5
ASSYSKGEIYNEQF | few | TRBV6-2/TRBV6-3
SAPDRVDYGYT | few | TRBV20-1
ASGKQHNSPLH | few | TRBV19
ASSIGVVGTGELF | NA | TRBV19
ASRVQSGADTQY | few | TRBV19
ASSPVFGTEAF | NA | TRBV12-3/TRBV12-4
ASSLGTSGSRLGYEQY | once | TRBV7-2
ASSQGGDPSPLH | NA | TRBV7-8
SARDQRGASIRAF | NA | TRBV20-1
SAMRAQGPGYEQY | NA | TRBV20-1
SAPRTDTQY | NA | TRBV20-1